Following are 23 T cell receptor beta chains from one sample sequenced in a study of shared clonotypes between healthy human individuals. Profiled with immunoSEQ multiplex PCR; TCRdb holds only in-frame clones, not every one. The sample records about 1.5 million clones, under 99% being singletons. The sequencing input was naive CD4+ T cells sorted from blood. Subset noted: CD45RA+ positively selected. Receptors were obtained from a man aged 25-45 years in good health.

V is TRBV5-4 and J is TRBJ2-6, with D perhaps being TRBD1 or TRBD2 (5 bases each). V lost 4 bases and J 12 bases, leaving 17 bases between the germline ends. There are 14 residues in the CDR3. Germline V gene lookup returns CDR1 SGHNT and CDR2 YYREEE (reference sequence). This chain's CDR3 is CASSNTGRSLVLTF. The CDR3 region has the DNA TGTGCCAGCAGCAATACGGGACGGTCACTCGTCCTGACTTTC.

The chain couples TRBV29-1 to TRBJ2-4; 7 nucleotides align to TRBD1. The CDR3 extends over 14 amino acids. Germline V gene lookup returns CDR1 SQVTM and CDR2 ANQGSEA. Unmatched junction bases numbered 11, after V lost 6 bases and J lost 6 bases. The CDR3 DNA follows: TGCAGCGTCTTGAAGACAGGGTTTGGAAACATTCAGTACTTC. Its protein is CSVLKTGFGNIQYF.

The chain carries TRBV9 and TRBJ2-1, with a possible D match to TRBD2 (6 bases). The CDR3 is made up of 15 amino acids. Trimming removed 5 bases at V and 5 bases at J, with 17 bases between. CDR1 is SGDLS and CDR2 is YYNGEE in the germline V gene. The DNA for the CDR3 is TGTGCCAGCAGTAGTAGGTCTAGCGCCAACAATGAGCAGTTCTTC. It yields the protein CASSSRSSANNEQFF.

This chain joins TRBV5-1 and TRBJ1-4; 8 positions match TRBD1. Germline lookup yields CDR1 SGHRS and CDR2 YFSETQ. After removal of 3 bases from V and 5 bases from J, the junction contained 6 bases not matched to a gene. The CDR3 loop spans 15 amino acids. CDR3 DNA: TGCGCCAGCAGCTCAAGACAGGGGCGAAATGAAAAACTGTTTTTT. It encodes CASSSRQGRNEKLFF.

This clone appeared once. This rearrangement joins TRBV28 to TRBJ2-1, with D tentatively TRBD2 (6 bases). The V gene's germline CDR1 is MDHEN and CDR2 SYDVKM. Trimming took off 7 bases at V and 2 bases at J, with 15 bases between the two ends. There are 15 residues in the CDR3. The CDR3 protein is CASITPRGTYNEQFF. For the CDR3, the DNA is TGTGCCAGCATAACCCCCCGGGGGACCTACAATGAGCAGTTCTTC.

The chain carries TRBV6-1 and TRBJ2-1; D unresolved. The V gene's germline CDR1 is MNHNS and CDR2 SASEGT. Trimming removed 2 bases from V and 6 bases from J, with 5 bases in between. The CDR3 consists of 12 residues. CDR3: CASSENLNEQFF. In nucleotides, the CDR3 is TGTGCCAGCAGTGAAAATCTCAATGAGCAGTTCTTC.

This chain uses TRBV5-1 with TRBJ2-1; 7 nucleotides line up with TRBD2. The CDR3 is 19 amino acids. V lost 1 base to trimming and J lost 0 bases; unmatched junction nucleotides: 13. The V gene's germline CDR1 is SGHRS and CDR2 YFSETQ. DNA of the CDR3: TGCGCCAGCAGCTTGTCGTGGGTAGCGGGCCAGTTCTCCTACAATGAGCAGTTCTTC. Translated: CASSLSWVAGQFSYNEQFF.

V and J are TRBV5-1 and TRBJ2-5, with D tentatively TRBD2 (6 bases). Per the germline V gene, CDR1 is SGHRS and CDR2 is YFSETQ. V was cut by 3 bases and J by 5 bases, with 17 bases left in between. This CDR3 comprises 15 residues. CDR3 region: CASSSLGGSGETQYF. The CDR3 DNA follows: TGCGCCAGCAGCTCCCTAGGAGGGTCTGGGGAGACCCAGTACTTC.

This chain links TRBV4-1 with TRBJ1-4; D is ambiguous. Germline assignment: CDR1 MGHRA and CDR2 YSYEKL. V shed 1 base and J shed 4 bases, with 13 bases lying between them. The CDR3 covers 16 residues. The CDR3 region is CASSQGVEPRNEKLFF. DNA for the CDR3: TGCGCCAGCAGCCAAGGGGTAGAACCCCGTAATGAAAAACTGTTTTTT.

The chain carries TRBV5-4 and TRBJ2-3; D is ambiguous. Germline-derived CDR1 and CDR2 are SGHNT and YYREEE (reference sequence). V shed 7 bases and J shed 0 bases, with 6 bases lying between them. The CDR3 consists of 12 residues. Here the CDR3 DNA reads TGTGCCAGCCACGTAAGCACAGATACGCAGTATTTT. Its translation: CASHVSTDTQYF.

CDR3 coding DNA: TGTGCCAGCAGTTTACGGACAGGGTTCAGGGAGCTGTTTTTT. Translating it yields CASSLRTGFRELFF. This chain uses TRBV2 with TRBJ2-2, with TRBD1 identical over 8 bases. J gave up 9 bases and V 5 bases, and 8 bases lay outside the gene matches. Germline CDR1 SNHLY, CDR2 FYNNEI. The CDR3 covers 14 residues.

This sequence joins TRBV28 and TRBJ2-2; D unclear. Trimming stripped 2 bases from V and 6 bases from J, with 16 bases between. The CDR3 covers 16 residues. From germline, CDR1 is MDHEN and CDR2 SYDVKM. CDR3 DNA: TGTGCCAGCAGTTTACGGGTCGGCCTGAGGCCCGGGGAGCTGTTTTTT. It codes for CASSLRVGLRPGELFF.

This chain connects TRBV18 to TRBJ1-5; D is possibly TRBD1 (6 bases). The V and J ends lost 3 bases and 2 bases respectively, with 14 bases between them. The CDR3 runs 16 residues. CDR1 and CDR2 (germline): KGHSH, LQKENI. In DNA, the CDR3 is TGTGCCAGCTCACCCACCAGACAGGAGGGCAATCAGCCCCAGCATTTT. Amino acid sequence: CASSPTRQEGNQPQHF.

V and J are TRBV5-1 and TRBJ2-1; the D is unclear. The V end was cut by 4 bases, the J end by 5 bases, with 10 bases between. CDR3 size: 13 residues. CDR1 is SGHRS and CDR2 is YFSETQ in the germline V gene. Here the CDR3 DNA reads TGCGCCAGCAGCCAAGTTGGCCACAATGAGCAGTTCTTC. Its translation: CASSQVGHNEQFF.

The rearrangement links TRBV11-2 to TRBJ2-1, with TRBD2 identical over 13 bases. V dropped 4 bases and J dropped 6; count of bases not matched to a gene: 9. Germline CDR1 and CDR2: SGHAT and FQNNGV. The CDR3 covers 17 residues. The DNA for the CDR3 is TGTGCCAGCAGCTCACAACCTGGACTAGCGGGAGTCAATGAGCAGTTCTTC. Translating gives CASSSQPGLAGVNEQFF.

The V gene is TRBV25-1, the J gene TRBJ2-3; D call uncertain. This CDR3 comprises 13 residues. The germline V gene encodes CDR1 MGHDK and CDR2 SYGVNS. Trimming stripped 8 bases from V and 0 bases from J, with 9 bases between. The CDR3 protein is CASVPLSTDTQYF. As DNA, the CDR3 is TGTGCCAGCGTACCACTTAGCACAGATACGCAGTATTTT.

The genes are TRBV30 and TRBJ2-7, with 7 bases fitting TRBD2. Germline V CDR1 and CDR2: GTSNPN, SVGIG (reference sequence). The J segment lost 2 bases and the V segment lost 0 bases, leaving 4 bases of the junction unmatched. The CDR3 is 14 amino acids. Here the CDR3 reads CAWSVRGETYEQYF. DNA for the CDR3: TGTGCCTGGAGTGTACGGGGGGAAACCTACGAGCAGTACTTC.

The chain has TRBV27 and TRBJ2-2; 9 bases map to TRBD1. Germline V lookup: CDR1 MNHEY, CDR2 SMNVEV (reference sequence). V gave up 0 bases and J gave up 6 bases; unmatched junction bases: 5. This CDR3 comprises 16 residues. DNA of the CDR3: TGTGCCAGCAGTTTATCGGTGGGACAGGGCGCCGGGGAGCTGTTTTTT. Its protein product is CASSLSVGQGAGELFF.

The sample holds one count of this clone. The chain recombines TRBV5-4 with TRBJ2-3, with 9 nucleotides matching TRBD1. After removal of 5 bases from V and 4 bases from J, the junction contained 14 bases not matched to a gene. The CDR3 covers 17 residues. The germline gives CDR1 SGHNT, CDR2 YYREEE (reference sequence). The CDR3 coding sequence is TGTGCCAGCAGATCAAACAGGGGGCGCTCAGTTCCAGATACGCAGTATTTT. Translated, it gives CASRSNRGRSVPDTQYF.

The chain uses TRBV7-6 and TRBJ2-1; D is ambiguous. Trimming took 4 bases from V and 7 from J, leaving 20 bases between them. Germline-derived CDR1 and CDR2 are SGHVS and FNYEAQ. This CDR3 region has 16 residues. Here the CDR3 reads CASSSLMSFGMNEQFF. As DNA, the CDR3 is TGTGCCAGCAGCTCGTTAATGAGCTTCGGTATGAATGAGCAGTTCTTC.

V gene TRBV18 combines with J gene TRBJ2-1, with 11 nucleotides matching TRBD2. The ends lost 1 base at V and 4 bases at J; junction bases unmatched: 9. CDR1 and CDR2 from the germline V gene are KGHSH and LQKENI. CDR3 length: 18 residues. In DNA, the CDR3 is TGTGCCAGCTCACCACTAATTCGGACTAGCGGGCTGTACAATGAGCAGTTCTTC. It translates to CASSPLIRTSGLYNEQFF. Supplemented by reference TRBV18 and TRBJ2-1, the full variable domain reads NAGVMQNPRHLVRRRGQEARLRCSPMKGHSHVYWYRQLPEEGLKFMVYLQKENIIDESGMPKERFSAEFPKEGPSILRIQQVVRGDSAAYFCASSPLIRTSGLYNEQFFGPGTRLTVL.

The chain is built from TRBV5-1 and TRBJ1-1; no definite D call. Germline CDR1 is SGHRS and CDR2 is YFSETQ. Trimming left V 2 bases short and J 1 base short, with 12 bases between. The CDR3 runs to 15 residues. The CDR3 reads CASSLLDWTNTEAFF. As DNA, the CDR3 is TGCGCCAGCAGCTTATTGGATTGGACGAACACTGAAGCTTTCTTT.

The chain has TRBV28 and TRBJ2-2; the D is unclear. Per the germline V gene, CDR1 is MDHEN and CDR2 is SYDVKM. The CDR3 covers 13 residues. Trimming shortened V by 5 bases and J by 6 bases, and 10 bases separated the two germline ends. The CDR3 spells CASSQRSPGELFF. CDR3 bases: TGTGCCAGCAGTCAAAGAAGTCCCGGGGAGCTGTTTTTT.